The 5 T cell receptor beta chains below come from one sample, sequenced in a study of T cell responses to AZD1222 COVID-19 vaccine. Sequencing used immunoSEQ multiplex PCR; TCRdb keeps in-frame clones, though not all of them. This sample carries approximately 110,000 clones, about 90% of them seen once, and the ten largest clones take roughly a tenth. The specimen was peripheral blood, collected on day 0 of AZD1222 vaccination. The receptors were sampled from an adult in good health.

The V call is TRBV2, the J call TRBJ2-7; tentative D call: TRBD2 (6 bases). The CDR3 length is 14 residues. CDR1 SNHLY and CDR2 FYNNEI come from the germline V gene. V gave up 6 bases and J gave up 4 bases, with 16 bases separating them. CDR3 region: CASRGSSAGYEQYF. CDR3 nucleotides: TGTGCCAGCAGGGGGTCTAGCGCAGGATACGAGCAGTACTTC. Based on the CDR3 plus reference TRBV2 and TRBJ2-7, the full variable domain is EPEVTQTPSHQVTQMGQEVILRCVPISNHLYFYWYRQILGQKVEFLVSFYNNEISEKSEIFDDQFSVERPDGSNFTLKIRSTKLEDSAMYFCASRGSSAGYEQYFGPGTRLTVT.

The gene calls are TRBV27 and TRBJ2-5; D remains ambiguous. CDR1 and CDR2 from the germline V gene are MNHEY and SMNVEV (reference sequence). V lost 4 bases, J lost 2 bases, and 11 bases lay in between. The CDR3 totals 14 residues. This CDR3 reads CASSSPPEQETQYF. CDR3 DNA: TGTGCCAGCAGTTCCCCCCCTGAGCAAGAGACCCAGTACTTC.

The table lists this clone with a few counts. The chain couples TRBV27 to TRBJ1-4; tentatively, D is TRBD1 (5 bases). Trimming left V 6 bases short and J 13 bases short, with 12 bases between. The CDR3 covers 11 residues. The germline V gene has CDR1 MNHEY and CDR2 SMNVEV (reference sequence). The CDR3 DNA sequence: TGTGCCAGCAGAAGTCAGGGAGTACTGTTTTTT. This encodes CASRSQGVLFF.

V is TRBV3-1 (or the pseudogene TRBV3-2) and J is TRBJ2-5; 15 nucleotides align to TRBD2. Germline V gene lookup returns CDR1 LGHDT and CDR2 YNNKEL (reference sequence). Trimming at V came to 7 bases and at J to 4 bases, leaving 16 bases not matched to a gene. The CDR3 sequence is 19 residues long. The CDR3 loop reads CASNPRGGRGLAGGETQYF. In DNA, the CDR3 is TGTGCCAGCAACCCACGGGGGGGAAGGGGACTAGCGGGAGGAGAGACCCAGTACTTC.

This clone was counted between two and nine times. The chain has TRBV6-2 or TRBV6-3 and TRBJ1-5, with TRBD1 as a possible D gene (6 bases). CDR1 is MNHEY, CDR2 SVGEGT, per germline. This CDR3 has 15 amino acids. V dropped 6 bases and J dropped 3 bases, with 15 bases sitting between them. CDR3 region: CASSQDSLVNQPQHF. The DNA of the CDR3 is TGTGCCAGCAGCCAGGACAGTCTCGTCAATCAGCCCCAGCATTTT.